The 8 T cell receptor beta chains reported below all come from one sample, sequenced in a study of blood T cell repertoires in COVID-19. The assay was immunoSEQ multiplex PCR, and TCRdb's table has in-frame clones only and misses some. The sample contains more than 300,000 clones, about 90% of which appear only once. The source material was peripheral blood. These receptors were taken from a woman between 18 and 29 years old who had recovered from COVID-19.

J is TRBJ2-7 and V is TRBV18; perhaps TRBD1 as D (5 bases). The germline gives CDR1 KGHSH, CDR2 LQKENI. This CDR3 contains 12 residues. V lost 2 bases and J 5 bases, leaving 7 bases between the germline ends. Written as DNA, the CDR3 is TGTGCCAGCTCACCAAGCAGGGACGAGCAGTACGTC. It translates to CASSPSRDEQYV.

The genes are TRBV7-2 and TRBJ2-1; D call uncertain. Germline V gene data show CDR1 as SGHTA and CDR2 as FQGNSA. The CDR3 spans 13 residues. The V end was cut by 1 base, the J end by 12 bases, with 13 bases between. This CDR3 is CASSLGFGDGQFF. The CDR3 region has the DNA TGTGCCAGCAGCTTAGGGTTCGGAGACGGGCAGTTCTTC.

This clone was seen once. The rearrangement joins TRBV7-9 to TRBJ2-2, with TRBD2 matching 10 bases. The CDR3 covers 15 residues. V dropped 4 bases and J dropped 5; count of bases not matched to a gene: 4. Germline CDR1 reads SEHNR; CDR2 reads FQNEAQ (reference sequence). The CDR3 region is CASSSSGRGTGELFF. In nucleotides, the CDR3 is TGTGCCAGCAGCTCCAGCGGGAGGGGGACCGGGGAGCTGTTTTTT.

This chain connects TRBV6-2 or TRBV6-3 to TRBJ2-2; D may be TRBD2 (6 bases). Germline-derived CDR1 and CDR2 are MNHEY and SVGEGT. V lost 2 bases and J 4 bases, leaving 17 bases between the germline ends. The CDR3 is made up of 17 amino acids. The CDR3 loop is CASSYPIRLGSTGELFF. CDR3 sequence (DNA): TGTGCCAGCAGTTACCCTATACGACTAGGTTCCACCGGGGAGCTGTTTTTT.

The V gene is TRBV2, the J gene TRBJ2-7; 8 nucleotides agree with TRBD1. The CDR3 length is 13 residues. The germline CDR1 and CDR2 sequences are SNHLY and FYNNEI. Trimming cost V 10 bases and J 5 bases; bases outside gene matches: 10. CDR3 amino acids: CATSRDRGHEQYV. Written as DNA, the CDR3 is TGTGCCACCTCCCGAGACAGGGGTCACGAGCAGTACGTC.

This chain links TRBV6-4 with TRBJ2-2, with a tentative D call TRBD1 (6 bases). The CDR3 has 12 amino acids. The V and J ends lost 5 bases and 9 bases respectively, with 10 bases between them. The germline V gene has CDR1 MRHNA and CDR2 SNTAGT. CDR3 residues: CASSLQGRELFF. For the CDR3, the DNA is TGTGCCAGCAGTTTACAGGGTCGGGAGCTGTTTTTT.

This clone was recorded once. The chain carries TRBV25-1 and TRBJ1-3; a weak D match, TRBD1 (5 bases). The germline V and J ends were trimmed by 2 bases and 2 bases, with 10 bases remaining between them. This CDR3 spans 15 amino acids. Germline V gene lookup returns CDR1 MGHDK and CDR2 SYGVNS. CDR3 region: CASSERRGTGNTIYF. CDR3 sequence (DNA): TGTGCCAGCAGTGAAAGAAGGGGTACTGGAAACACCATATATTTT.

The chain recombines TRBV29-1 with TRBJ2-1, with 10 bases identical to TRBD2. After removal of 5 bases from V and 6 bases from J, the junction contained 10 bases not matched to a gene. The V gene's germline CDR1 is SQVTM and CDR2 ANQGSEA. The CDR3 length is 15 residues. The DNA of the CDR3 is TGCAGCGTTAGCGTGGGGCTAGCGGGAGCCAATGAGCAGTTCTTC. Translation: CSVSVGLAGANEQFF.